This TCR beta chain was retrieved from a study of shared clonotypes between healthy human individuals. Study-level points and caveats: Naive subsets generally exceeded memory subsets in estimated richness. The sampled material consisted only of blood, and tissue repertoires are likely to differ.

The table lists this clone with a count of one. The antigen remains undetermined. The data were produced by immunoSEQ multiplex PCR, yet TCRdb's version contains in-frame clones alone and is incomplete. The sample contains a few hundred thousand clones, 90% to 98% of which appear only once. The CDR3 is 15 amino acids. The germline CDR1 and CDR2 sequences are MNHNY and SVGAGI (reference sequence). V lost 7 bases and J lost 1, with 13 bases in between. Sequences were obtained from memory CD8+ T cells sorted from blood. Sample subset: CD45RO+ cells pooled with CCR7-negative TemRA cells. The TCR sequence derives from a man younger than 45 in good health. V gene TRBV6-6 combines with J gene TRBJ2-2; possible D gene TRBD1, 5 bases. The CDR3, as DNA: TGTGCCAGCATCCGGGCAGGGAAGAACACCGGGGAGCTGTTTTTT. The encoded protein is CASIRAGKNTGELFF.